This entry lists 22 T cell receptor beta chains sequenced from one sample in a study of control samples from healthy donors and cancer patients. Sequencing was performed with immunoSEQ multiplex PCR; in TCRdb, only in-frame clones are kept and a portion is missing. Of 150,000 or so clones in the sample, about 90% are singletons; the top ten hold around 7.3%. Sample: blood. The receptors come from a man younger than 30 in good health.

The CDR3 is CASKIGRGGRGDTEAFF. The CDR3 region has the DNA TGTGCCAGCAAAATTGGCCGGGGGGGGCGAGGGGACACTGAAGCTTTCTTT. The V call is TRBV2, the J call TRBJ1-1; TRBD1 is a possible D gene (6 bases). The CDR3 runs 17 residues. Germline V gives CDR1 SNHLY, CDR2 FYNNEI. Trimming stripped 7 bases from V and 3 bases from J, with 24 bases between.

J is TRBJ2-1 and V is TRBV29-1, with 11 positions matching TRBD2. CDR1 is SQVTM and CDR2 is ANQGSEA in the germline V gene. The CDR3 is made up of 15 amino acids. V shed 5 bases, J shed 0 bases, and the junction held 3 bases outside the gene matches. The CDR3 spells CSVQGLAASYNEQFF. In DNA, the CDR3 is TGCAGCGTTCAGGGACTAGCGGCCTCCTACAATGAGCAGTTCTTC.

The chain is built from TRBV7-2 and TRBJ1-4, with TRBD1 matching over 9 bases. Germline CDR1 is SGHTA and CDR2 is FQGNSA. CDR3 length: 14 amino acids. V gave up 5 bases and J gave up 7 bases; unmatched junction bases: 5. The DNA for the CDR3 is TGTGCCAGCAGCCCGGGACAGGGAGGTGAAAAACTGTTTTTT. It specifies CASSPGQGGEKLFF.

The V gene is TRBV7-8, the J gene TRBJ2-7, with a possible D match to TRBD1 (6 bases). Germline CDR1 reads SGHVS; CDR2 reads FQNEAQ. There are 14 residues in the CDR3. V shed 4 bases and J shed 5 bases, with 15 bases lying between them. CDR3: CASSSQGNGDEQYF. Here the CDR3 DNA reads TGTGCCAGCAGCTCGCAGGGGAATGGGGACGAGCAGTACTTC.

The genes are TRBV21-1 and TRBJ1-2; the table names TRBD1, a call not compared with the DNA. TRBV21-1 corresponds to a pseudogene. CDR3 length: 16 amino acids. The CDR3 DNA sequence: TGTGCCAGCAGCAAAGCGCCCTGGGGCGCTAGGTATGGCTACACCTTC. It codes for CASSKAPWGARYGYTF.

The CDR3 DNA reads as TGTGCCAGCAGCCAACAGGGGAATTCACCCCTCCACTTT. Residues: CASSQQGNSPLHF. This chain links TRBV14 with TRBJ1-6, with D possibly matching TRBD1 (6 bases). The length of the CDR3 is 13 residues. Germline V lookup: CDR1 SGHDN, CDR2 FVKESK. Trimming stripped 2 bases from V and 7 bases from J, with 6 bases between.

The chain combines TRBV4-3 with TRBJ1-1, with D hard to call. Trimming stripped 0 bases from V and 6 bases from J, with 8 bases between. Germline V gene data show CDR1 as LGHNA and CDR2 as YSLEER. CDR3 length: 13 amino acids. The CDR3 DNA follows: TGCGCCAGCAGCCAAGATGGCGTCTCTGAAGCTTTCTTT. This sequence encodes CASSQDGVSEAFF.

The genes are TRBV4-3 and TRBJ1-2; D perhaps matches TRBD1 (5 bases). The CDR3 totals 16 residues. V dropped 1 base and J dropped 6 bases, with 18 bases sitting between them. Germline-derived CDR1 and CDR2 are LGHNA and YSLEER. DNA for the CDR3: TGCGCCAGCAGCCAAGTCGATCTGGGACGGGGTAATGGCTACACCTTC. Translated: CASSQVDLGRGNGYTF.

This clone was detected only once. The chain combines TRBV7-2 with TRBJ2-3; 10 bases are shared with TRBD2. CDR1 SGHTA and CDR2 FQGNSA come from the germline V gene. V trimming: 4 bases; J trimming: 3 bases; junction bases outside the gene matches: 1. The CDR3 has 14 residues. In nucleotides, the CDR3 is TGTGCCAGCAGCTCGGGACTAGCGACAGATACGCAGTATTTT. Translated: CASSSGLATDTQYF.

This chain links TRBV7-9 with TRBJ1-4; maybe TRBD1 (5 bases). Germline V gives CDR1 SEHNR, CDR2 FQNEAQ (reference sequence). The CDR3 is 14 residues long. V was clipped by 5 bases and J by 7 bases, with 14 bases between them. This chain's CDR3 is CASSAIIDSEKLFF. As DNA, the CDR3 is TGTGCCAGCAGCGCCATAATTGACAGTGAAAAACTGTTTTTT.

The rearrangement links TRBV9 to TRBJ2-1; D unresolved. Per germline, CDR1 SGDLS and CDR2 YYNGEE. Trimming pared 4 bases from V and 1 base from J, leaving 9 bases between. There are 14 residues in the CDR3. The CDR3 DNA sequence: TGTGCCAGCAGCTTCCACGCGTCCTACAATGAGCAGTTCTTC. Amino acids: CASSFHASYNEQFF.

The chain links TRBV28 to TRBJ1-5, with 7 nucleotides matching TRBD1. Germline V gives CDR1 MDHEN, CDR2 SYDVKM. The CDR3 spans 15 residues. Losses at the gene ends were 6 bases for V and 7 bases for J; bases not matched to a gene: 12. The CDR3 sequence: CASRTPTGNGQPQHF. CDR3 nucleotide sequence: TGTGCCAGCAGAACACCGACAGGGAACGGGCAGCCCCAGCATTTT. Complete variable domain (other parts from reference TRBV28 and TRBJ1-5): DVKVTQSSRYLVKRTGEKVFLECVQDMDHENMFWYRQDPGLGLRLIYFSYDVKMKEKGDIPEGYSVSREKKERFSLILESASTNQTSMYLCASRTPTGNGQPQHFGDGTRLSIL.

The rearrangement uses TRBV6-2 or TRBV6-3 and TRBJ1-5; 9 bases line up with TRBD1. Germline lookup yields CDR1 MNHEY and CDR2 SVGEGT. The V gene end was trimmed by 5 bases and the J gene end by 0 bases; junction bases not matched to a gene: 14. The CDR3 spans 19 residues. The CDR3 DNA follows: TGTGCCAGCAGTCCCGCTCCGGGACAGGGCACCTATAGCAATCAGCCCCAGCATTTT. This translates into CASSPAPGQGTYSNQPQHF.

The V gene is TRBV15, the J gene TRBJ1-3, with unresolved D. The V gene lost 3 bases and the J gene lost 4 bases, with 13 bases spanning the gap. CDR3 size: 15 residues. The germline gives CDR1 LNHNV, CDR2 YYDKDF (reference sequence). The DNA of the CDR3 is TGTGCCACCAGCAGGACGGTAACTCGAGGAAACACCATATATTTT. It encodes CATSRTVTRGNTIYF.

The CDR3 DNA reads TGTGCCACCAGTGATGCTACCGGGACAGGAACCTACGAGCAGTACTTC. It encodes CATSDATGTGTYEQYF. V usage is TRBV24-1 and J usage is TRBJ2-7, with 8 bases lining up with TRBD1. This CDR3 has 16 amino acids. CDR1 KGHDR and CDR2 SFDVKD come from the germline V gene. V was clipped by 3 bases and J by 2 bases; unmatched bases: 8.

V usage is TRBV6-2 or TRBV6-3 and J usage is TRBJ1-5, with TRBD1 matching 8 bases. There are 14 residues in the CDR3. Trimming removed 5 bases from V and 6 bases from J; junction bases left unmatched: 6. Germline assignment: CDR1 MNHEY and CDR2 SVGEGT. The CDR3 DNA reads TGTGCCAGCAGTGGCAGGACAGGGATTCAGCCCCAGCATTTT. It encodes CASSGRTGIQPQHF.

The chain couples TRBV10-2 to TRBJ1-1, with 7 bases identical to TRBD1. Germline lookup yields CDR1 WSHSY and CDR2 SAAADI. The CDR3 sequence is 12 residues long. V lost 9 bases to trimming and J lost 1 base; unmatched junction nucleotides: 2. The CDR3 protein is CASTGENTEAFF. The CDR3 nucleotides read TGCGCCAGTACAGGGGAGAACACTGAAGCTTTCTTT.

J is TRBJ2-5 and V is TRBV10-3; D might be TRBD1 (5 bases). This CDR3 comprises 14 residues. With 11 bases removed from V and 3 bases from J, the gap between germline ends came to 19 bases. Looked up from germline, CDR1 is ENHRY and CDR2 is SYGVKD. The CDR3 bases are TGTGCCTCGACAGAGGACCTTCTTAAAGAGACCCAGTACTTC. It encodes CASTEDLLKETQYF.

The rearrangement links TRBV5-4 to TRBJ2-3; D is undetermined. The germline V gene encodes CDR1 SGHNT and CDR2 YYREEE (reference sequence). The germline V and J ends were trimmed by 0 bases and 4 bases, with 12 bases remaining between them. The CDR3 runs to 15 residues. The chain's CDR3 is CASSLAGTEPDTQYF. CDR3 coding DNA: TGTGCCAGCAGCTTGGCAGGCACCGAGCCAGATACGCAGTATTTT.

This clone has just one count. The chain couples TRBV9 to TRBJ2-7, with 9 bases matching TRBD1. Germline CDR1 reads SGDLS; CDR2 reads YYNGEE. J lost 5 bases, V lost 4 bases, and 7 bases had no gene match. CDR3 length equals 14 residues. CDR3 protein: CASSSGQGTHEQYF. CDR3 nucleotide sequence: TGTGCCAGCAGCTCAGGACAGGGGACCCACGAGCAGTACTTC.

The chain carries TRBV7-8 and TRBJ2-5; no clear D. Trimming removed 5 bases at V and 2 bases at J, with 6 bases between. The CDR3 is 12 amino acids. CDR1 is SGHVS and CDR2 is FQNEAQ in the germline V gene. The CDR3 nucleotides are TGTGCCAGCAGCCCATCTCAAGAGACCCAGTACTTC. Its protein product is CASSPSQETQYF.

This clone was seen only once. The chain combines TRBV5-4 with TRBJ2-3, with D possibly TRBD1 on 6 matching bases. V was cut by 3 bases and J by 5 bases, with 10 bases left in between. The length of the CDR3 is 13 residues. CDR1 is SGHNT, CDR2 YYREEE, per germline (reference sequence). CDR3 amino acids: CASSSQGKDTQYF. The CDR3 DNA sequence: TGTGCCAGCAGCTCTCAGGGGAAAGATACGCAGTATTTT.